This TCR beta chain was sequenced for a study of blood T cells in healthy people across ages. This clonotype was recorded at least ten times. A second PCR, run for roughly 7 to 12 cycles, used a sample-barcoded 5' primer plus a J-beta primer mix. TCRdb reanalysed the 5' RACE reads using MiXCR and keeps one entry per CDR3 protein. This sample has some 1.7 million distinct CDR3 sequences; roughly 27% occur once, and the top ten carry roughly 8%. This CDR3 is built from 13 residues. Germline V gene sequence: CDR1 WSHSY, CDR2 SAAADI. Trimming took 3 bases from V and 6 from J; bases not matched to a gene: 4.

The receptor's source is a woman in her twenties or thirties in good health. The sample taken for sequencing was blood. V is TRBV10-2 and J is TRBJ2-5, with TRBD2 matching 7 bases. The CDR3 reads CASSDTGRKTQYF. CDR3 nucleotides: TGCGCCAGCAGTGACACCGGGAGGAAGACCCAGTACTTC.